This is a list of T cell receptor beta chains from one sample in a study of OX40 agonist ivuxolimab in advanced cancers. Measured with immunoSEQ multiplex PCR; TCRdb has only the in-frame clones, and not every one. The sample has about 43,000 clones, roughly 91% seen once. The sample was CD4+ or CD8+ T cells sorted from blood, taken in a trial of the OX40 agonist ivuxolimab. These receptor sequences come from an adult with an advanced solid tumor such as melanoma, head and neck, liver or kidney cancer. The CDR3 runs from the conserved cysteine through the conserved F or W. Each record gives: D gene, V gene, J gene, clone size, CDR3 DNA, CDR3 protein. The D gene is left open where the match is weak. Some rows have no size entry. The others give once, few or many, or a class for an expanded clone.

>TRBD2|TRBV6-5|TRBJ2-5|-
TGTGCCAGCAGTTACGGACTAGCGGGCCAAGAGACCCAGTACTTC
CASSYGLAGQETQYF
>-|TRBV2|TRBJ2-4|-
TGTGCTCTTCTGGGCGGAGCCAAAAACATTCAGTACTTC
CALLGGAKNIQYF
>-|TRBV5-3|TRBJ2-7|-
TGTGCCAGAAGCTTCACTAGCCCCTCCTACGAGCAGTACTTC
CARSFTSPSYEQYF
>-|TRBV19|TRBJ1-5|few
TGTGCCAGTAGTCCTCAGACGTCCCTCCTTAGCAATCAGCCCCAGCATTTT
CASSPQTSLLSNQPQHF
>TRBD2|TRBV19|TRBJ2-3|once
TGTGCCAGTAGTCGGACTAGTGGCACAGATACGCAGTATTTT
CASSRTSGTDTQYF
>TRBD1|TRBV27|TRBJ2-7|-
TGTGCCAGCAGCCCGGGACAGTCGACCTACGAGCAGTACTTC
CASSPGQSTYEQYF
>-|TRBV19|TRBJ2-2|-
TGTGCCAGTAGTATAGGGTTTAACACCGGGGAGCTGTTTTTT
CASSIGFNTGELFF
>-|TRBV6-5|TRBJ2-2|-
TGTGCCAGCCTCCCGTCGGGGGAGCTGTTTTTT
CASLPSGELFF
>-|TRBV6-5|TRBJ2-7|once
TGTGCCAGCAGTTCCGACAGTTTCGAGCAGTACTTC
CASSSDSFEQYF
>TRBD1|TRBV5-6|TRBJ2-7|once
TGTGCCAGCAGCTCTATCGGGACAGAATACGAGCAGTACTTC
CASSSIGTEYEQYF
>TRBD2|TRBV27|TRBJ2-5|-
TGTGCCAGCAGTGGCAGGACTAGCGGGGGGGCCAGAGAGACCCAGTACTTC
CASSGRTSGGARETQYF
>TRBD1|TRBV11-2|TRBJ2-7|once
TGTGCCAGCAGCCCACCTGTGGGACAGGGGAAGGAGCAGTACTTC
CASSPPVGQGKEQYF
>TRBD2|TRBV27|TRBJ2-3|-
TGTGCCAGCAGCTCCCTAAGGACTAGTCTCACAGATACGCAGTATTTT
CASSSLRTSLTDTQYF
>TRBD1|TRBV2|TRBJ2-7|-
TGTGCCAGCCACAGGGGGCGCGCTTACGAGCAGTACTTC
CASHRGRAYEQYF
>-|TRBV30|TRBJ1-1|-
TGTGCCTGGGAGGGTGGCCTTGAAGCTTTCTTT
CAWEGGLEAFF
>-|TRBV21-1|TRBJ1-6|-
TGTGCCAGCAGCATCACAGGGTTCCACTCCTATAATTCACCCCTCCACTTT
CASSITGFHSYNSPLHF
>-|TRBV11-2|TRBJ2-7|-
TGTGCCAGCAGCTTAGTATCAGGCGAGCAGTACTTC
CASSLVSGEQYF
>-|TRBV2|TRBJ1-2|-
TGTGCCAGCAGTGAATCCCCAGGGGTTGGCTACACCTTC
CASSESPGVGYTF
>-|TRBV29-1|TRBJ2-7|-
TGCAGCGTTGTGGACAGAACCTACGAGCAGTACTTC
CSVVDRTYEQYF
>-|TRBV15|TRBJ1-3|-
TGTGCCACCAGCCCCCGGGACTTGAGCTCTGGAAACACCATATATTTT
CATSPRDLSSGNTIYF
>-|TRBV5-1|TRBJ1-1|-
TGCGCCAGCAGCCCGAACAGAGCTCTTAGCATGAACACTGAAGCTTTCTTT
CASSPNRALSMNTEAFF
>TRBD1|TRBV30|TRBJ1-6|-
TGTGCCTGGAGTGTGGGACAGAGCGGACTCTTTGTCCGGATCTTT
CAWSVGQSGLFVRIF
>-|TRBV29-1|TRBJ1-1|once
TGCAGCGTTGGGGTGAACACTGAAGCTTTCTTT
CSVGVNTEAFF
>-|TRBV7-6|TRBJ1-5|few
TGTGCCAGCAGCCCGTACACAGGAAGTTTGGTCCAGCATTTT
CASSPYTGSLVQHF
>-|TRBV7-9|TRBJ1-6|once
TGTGCCAGCAGCTTAGCACCTAATTCACCCCTCCACTTT
CASSLAPNSPLHF
>TRBD1|TRBV6-1|TRBJ2-7|few
TGTGCCAGCAGTGAAGGGACAGGGTTCGCCTACGAGCAGTACTTC
CASSEGTGFAYEQYF
>-|TRBV11-2|TRBJ2-5|-
TGTGCCAGCAGCTTAGGTGGCCCCCTCCTGGAGACCCAGTACTTC
CASSLGGPLLETQYF
>-|TRBV27|TRBJ2-6|-
TGTGCCAGCAGCCCCAGGGGGGCCAACGTCCTGACTTTC
CASSPRGANVLTF
>-|TRBV2|TRBJ2-5|-
TGTGCCAGCAGTGTTACAAAGAGCCAAGAGACCCAGTACTTC
CASSVTKSQETQYF
>-|TRBV6-6|TRBJ2-3|-
TGTGCCAGCAGTTACTCGCTAGGGGGGGATACGCAGTATTTT
CASSYSLGGDTQYF
>-|TRBV19|TRBJ1-5|once
TGTGCCAGTAGTATTTGGGACAGCAATCAGCCCCAGCATTTT
CASSIWDSNQPQHF
>-|TRBV4-2|TRBJ2-7|once
TGTGCCAGCAGCCAGGGAGTAGGAACCTACGAGCAGTACTTC
CASSQGVGTYEQYF
>-|TRBV5-4|TRBJ2-7|-
TGTGCCAGCAGCGCGGAGGGACTTTACGAGCAGTACTTC
CASSAEGLYEQYF
>TRBD2|TRBV7-7|TRBJ2-2|-
TGTGCTAGCAGCTTAGCGGGAGTCCCGGGACTCCACACCGGGGAGCTGTTTTTT
CASSLAGVPGLHTGELFF
>-|TRBV20-1|TRBJ2-7|once
TGCAGTGCTAGGGATTCGTACGAGCAGTACTTC
CSARDSYEQYF
>-|TRBV20-1|TRBJ2-5|-
TGCAGTGCCACGCAGACCCAGTACTTC
CSATQTQYF
>-|TRBV21-1|TRBJ2-7|-
TGTGCCAGCAGCAAACTACTGCCGAGCTCCTACGAGCAGTACTTC
CASSKLLPSSYEQYF
>TRBD1|TRBV5-5|TRBJ1-2|-
TGTGCCAGCAGCTTGGGGGGACAGGACGGGACCGGGTACACCTTC
CASSLGGQDGTGYTF
>TRBD1|TRBV29-1|TRBJ2-7|-
TGCAGCGCTTACACGGACAGGGCCGAGCAGTACTTC
CSAYTDRAEQYF
>TRBD2|TRBV4-1|TRBJ2-2|-
TGCGCCAGCAGCCAAGATCAGCGGGGGGGGGAGCTGTTTTTT
CASSQDQRGGELFF
>-|TRBV27|TRBJ2-7|-
TGTGCCAGCAGTTTCTCCTCCTTCTACGAGCAGTACTTC
CASSFSSFYEQYF
>-|TRBV6-5|TRBJ2-3|-
TGTGCCAGCATAACCCCTGGAGATACGCAGTATTTT
CASITPGDTQYF
>-|TRBV7-6|TRBJ2-7|-
TGTGCCAGCAGCTTAGGGGAGTCACCCTACGAGCAGTACTTC
CASSLGESPYEQYF
>TRBD1|TRBV14|TRBJ1-2|-
TGTGCCAGCAGGGATGACAGGGATGGCTACACCTTC
CASRDDRDGYTF
>-|TRBV6-6|TRBJ2-5|-
TGTGCCAGCAGTTACTGGGAGACCCAGTACTTC
CASSYWETQYF
>TRBD1|TRBV2|TRBJ1-1|-
TGTGCCAGCAGTTTAAGGGGGCTGGATTACACTGAAGCTTTCTTT
CASSLRGLDYTEAFF
>-|TRBV4-1|TRBJ1-5|-
TGCGCCAGCAGCCCCGGGGGCCGGCAGCCCCAGCATTTT
CASSPGGRQPQHF